This T cell receptor beta chain originates from a study of cytomegalovirus exposure and HLA in healthy donors (dated 2017 in TCRdb). At the level of the whole study: According to a later analysis, one platform produced both the 120 validation repertoires and the 720 or so repertoires of the first cohort. The study aimed to test whether signatures of past pathogen exposure could be identified by cataloging public T cell receptors. A separate validation cohort of roughly 120 different subjects was used in addition to the approximately 640-subject first cohort. The study combined high-throughput TCR immunosequencing, statistical association of individual TCRs with disease status, and machine learning to predict cytomegalovirus infection status. The investigation overall reported the following: According to the authors, the approach could potentially be generalized to other disease states and immunological phenotypes. Across donors, most TCR sequences were observed very rarely, whereas some public TCRs were present in many individuals. A few of the identified cytomegalovirus-associated TCR beta chains were confirmed in vitro to be specific for cytomegalovirus antigens. The classifier was reported to diagnose cytomegalovirus status with high specificity and sensitivity in both the original cohort and the validation cohort. The study gave a list of about 170 TCR beta chains associated with cytomegalovirus. A later analysis found that TCRs clustered in the first cohort also tended to co-occur in the 120 or so validation repertoires, with 90% to 95% of cluster scores above 0. A later analysis lacked HLA typing for the validation cohort, so it scored co-occurrence in that cohort across all 120 or so repertoires.

The library relied on the immunoSEQ multiplex PCR assay. As for the original processing: A statistical classification framework was developed to diagnose cytomegalovirus status using the catalog of TCR beta chain sequences. This is the immuneACCESS table as TCRdb keeps it, with only in-frame sequences that have V and J called. A part of the clones is gone; compared with another copy, unresolved V genes explain less than half, and the rest is unexplained. D and trimming were read from the DNA, whereas the V and J calls and clone size are those reported in that table. This sample lists about 98,000 clones; about 88% were detected once. The ten largest clones represent 6.3% of the sample. Measured from the cysteine to the phenylalanine, the CDR3 is 15 residues long. CDR3 DNA only is kept here, 45 bases in frame from base 1. The germline V gene encodes CDR1 LGHNA and CDR2 YSLEER. The germline ends are 13 bases apart after V is trimmed by 5 bases and J by 0 bases.

To note about this clone: Which antigen it targets is not known. No clone much larger than this one lies a single base away; base qualities are absent.

The donors belonged to the validation cohort of 90 to 150 subjects, which was separate from the roughly 700-subject first cohort. The receptor comes from a man aged 18 to 30 in good health and CMV-seropositive. The material sequenced was PBMCs. The chain is assembled from TRBV4-3 and TRBJ1-2; a weak D assignment points to TRBD1 (5 bases agree). The nucleotide sequence reads as follows: TGCGCCAGCAGCATTGGTCGGGGGACTAACTATGGCTACACCTTC. Its translation is CASSIGRGTNYGYTF.